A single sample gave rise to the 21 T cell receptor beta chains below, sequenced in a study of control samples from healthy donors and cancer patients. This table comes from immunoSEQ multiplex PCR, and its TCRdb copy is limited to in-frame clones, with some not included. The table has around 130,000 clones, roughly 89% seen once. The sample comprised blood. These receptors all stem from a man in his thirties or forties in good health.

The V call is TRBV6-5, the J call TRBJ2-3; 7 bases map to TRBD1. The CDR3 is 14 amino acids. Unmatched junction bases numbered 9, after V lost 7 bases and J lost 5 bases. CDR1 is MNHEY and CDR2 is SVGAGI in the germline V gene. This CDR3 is CASMRTGGGDTQYF. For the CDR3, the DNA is TGTGCCAGCATGCGGACAGGTGGTGGAGATACGCAGTATTTT.

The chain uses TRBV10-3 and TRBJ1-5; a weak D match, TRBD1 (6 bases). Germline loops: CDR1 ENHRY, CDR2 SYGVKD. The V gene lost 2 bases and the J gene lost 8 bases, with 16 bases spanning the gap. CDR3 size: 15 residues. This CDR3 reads CAISETGTPREPQHF. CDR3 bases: TGTGCCATCAGTGAGACTGGGACACCTCGAGAGCCCCAGCATTTT.

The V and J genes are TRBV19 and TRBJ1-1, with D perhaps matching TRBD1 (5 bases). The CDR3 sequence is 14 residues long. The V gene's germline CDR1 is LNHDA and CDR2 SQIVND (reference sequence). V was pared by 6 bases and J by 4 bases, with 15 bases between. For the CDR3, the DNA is TGTGCCAGTAGACAGGCCCCTGGGAGCACTGAAGCTTTCTTT. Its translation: CASRQAPGSTEAFF.

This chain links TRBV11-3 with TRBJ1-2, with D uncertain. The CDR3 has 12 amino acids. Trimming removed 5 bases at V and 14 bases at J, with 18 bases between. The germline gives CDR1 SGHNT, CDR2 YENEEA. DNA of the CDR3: TGTGCCAGCAGCCCCATCGAGGGTTCCAGTACCTTC. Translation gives CASSPIEGSSTF. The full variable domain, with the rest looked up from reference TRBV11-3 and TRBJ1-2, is EAGVVQSPRYKIIEKKQPVAFWCNPISGHNTLYWYLQNLGQGPELLIRYENEEAVDDSQLPKDRFSAERLKGVDSTLKIQPAELGDSAVYLCASSPIEGSSTFGSGTRLTVV.

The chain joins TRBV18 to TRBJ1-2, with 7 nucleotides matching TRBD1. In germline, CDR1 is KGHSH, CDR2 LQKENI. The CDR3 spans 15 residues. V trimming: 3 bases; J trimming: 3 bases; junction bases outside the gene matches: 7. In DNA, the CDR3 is TGTGCCAGCTCACCGCGAGGCGGGACAGACTATGGCTACACCTTC. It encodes CASSPRGGTDYGYTF.

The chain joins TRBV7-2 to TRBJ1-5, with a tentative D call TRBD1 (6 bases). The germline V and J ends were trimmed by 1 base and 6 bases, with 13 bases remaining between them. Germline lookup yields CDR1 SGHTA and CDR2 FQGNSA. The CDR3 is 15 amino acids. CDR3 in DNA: TGTGCCAGCAGCTTAGGGGAGGGGGGCATTCAGCCCCAGCATTTT. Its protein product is CASSLGEGGIQPQHF.

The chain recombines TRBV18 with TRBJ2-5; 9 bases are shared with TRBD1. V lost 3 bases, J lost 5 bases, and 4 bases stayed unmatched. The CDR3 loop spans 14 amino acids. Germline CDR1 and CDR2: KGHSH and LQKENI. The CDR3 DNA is TGTGCCAGCTCACCCGGACAGGGGATGGAGACCCAGTACTTC. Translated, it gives CASSPGQGMETQYF.

The CDR3, as DNA: TGTGCCAGCAGTTTTTCGGGGGCTGGGGGAGAGACCCAGTACTTC. As protein: CASSFSGAGGETQYF. The V and J genes are TRBV28 and TRBJ2-5; D tentatively reads TRBD1 or TRBD2 (6 bases each). The V end lost 3 bases, the J end lost 4 bases, and 15 bases lay between the germline ends. CDR3 length: 15 amino acids. Germline-derived CDR1 and CDR2 are MDHEN and SYDVKM.

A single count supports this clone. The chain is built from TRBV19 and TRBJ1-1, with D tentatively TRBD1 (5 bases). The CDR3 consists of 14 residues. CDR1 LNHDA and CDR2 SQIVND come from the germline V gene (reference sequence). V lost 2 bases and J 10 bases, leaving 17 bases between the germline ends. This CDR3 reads CASSIRPRGIGAFF. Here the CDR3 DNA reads TGTGCCAGTAGTATACGCCCTCGGGGGATCGGAGCTTTCTTT.

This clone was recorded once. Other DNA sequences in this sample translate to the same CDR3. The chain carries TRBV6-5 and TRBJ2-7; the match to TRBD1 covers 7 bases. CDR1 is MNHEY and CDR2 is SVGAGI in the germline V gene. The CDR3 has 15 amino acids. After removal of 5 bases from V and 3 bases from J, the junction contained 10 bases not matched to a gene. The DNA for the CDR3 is TGTGCCAGCAGTCAACAGGGGTTGGGGGTCTACGAGCAGTACTTC. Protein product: CASSQQGLGVYEQYF.

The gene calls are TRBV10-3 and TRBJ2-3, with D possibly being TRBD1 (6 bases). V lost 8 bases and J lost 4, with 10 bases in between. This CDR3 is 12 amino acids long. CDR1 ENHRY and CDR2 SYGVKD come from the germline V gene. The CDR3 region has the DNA TGTGCCATCGCGGACAGACCAGATACGCAGTATTTT. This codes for CAIADRPDTQYF.

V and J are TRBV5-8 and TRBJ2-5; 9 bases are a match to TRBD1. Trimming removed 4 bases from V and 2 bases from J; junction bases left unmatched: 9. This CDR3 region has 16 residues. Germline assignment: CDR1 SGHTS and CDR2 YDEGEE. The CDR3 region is CASSRDRVGGQETQYF. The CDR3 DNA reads TGTGCCAGCAGCCGGGACAGGGTTGGGGGGCAAGAGACCCAGTACTTC.

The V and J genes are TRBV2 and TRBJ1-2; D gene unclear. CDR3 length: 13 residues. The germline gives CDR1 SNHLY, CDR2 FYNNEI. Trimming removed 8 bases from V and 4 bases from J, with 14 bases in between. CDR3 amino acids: CASGVTGSYGYTF. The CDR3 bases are TGTGCCAGCGGGGTGACGGGGAGCTATGGCTACACCTTC.

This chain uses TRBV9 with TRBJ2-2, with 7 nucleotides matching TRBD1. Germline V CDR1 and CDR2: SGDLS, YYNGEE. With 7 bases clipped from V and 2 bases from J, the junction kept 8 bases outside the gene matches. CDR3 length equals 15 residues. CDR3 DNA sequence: TGTGCCAGCTCCTCCGGGACAGTCAACACCGGGGAGCTGTTTTTT. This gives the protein CASSSGTVNTGELFF.

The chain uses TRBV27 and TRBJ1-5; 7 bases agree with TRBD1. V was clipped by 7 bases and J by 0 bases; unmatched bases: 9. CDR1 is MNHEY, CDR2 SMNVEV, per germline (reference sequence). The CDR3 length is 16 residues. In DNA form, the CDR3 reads TGTGCCAGCACTTCCGGGACAGCTTTTAGCAATCAGCCCCAGCATTTT. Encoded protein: CASTSGTAFSNQPQHF.

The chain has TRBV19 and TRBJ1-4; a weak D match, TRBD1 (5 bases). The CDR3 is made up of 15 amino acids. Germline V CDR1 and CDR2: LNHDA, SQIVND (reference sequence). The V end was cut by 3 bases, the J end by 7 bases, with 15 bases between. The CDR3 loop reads CASSIIGAGVEKLFF. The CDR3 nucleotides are TGTGCCAGTAGTATTATAGGGGCTGGTGTTGAAAAACTGTTTTTT.

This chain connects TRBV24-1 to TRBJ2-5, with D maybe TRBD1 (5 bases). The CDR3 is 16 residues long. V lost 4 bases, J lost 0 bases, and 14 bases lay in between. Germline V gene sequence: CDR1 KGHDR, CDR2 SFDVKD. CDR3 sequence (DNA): TGTGCCACCAGTGACTCCCGGACAACGTACCAAGAGACCCAGTACTTC. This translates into CATSDSRTTYQETQYF.

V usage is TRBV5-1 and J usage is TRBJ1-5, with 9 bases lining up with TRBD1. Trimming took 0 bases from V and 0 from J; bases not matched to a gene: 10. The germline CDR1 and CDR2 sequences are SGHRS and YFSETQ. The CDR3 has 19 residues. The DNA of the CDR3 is TGCGCCAGCAGCTTGGGACCCACAGGGGGCCCCTATAGCAATCAGCCCCAGCATTTT. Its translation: CASSLGPTGGPYSNQPQHF.

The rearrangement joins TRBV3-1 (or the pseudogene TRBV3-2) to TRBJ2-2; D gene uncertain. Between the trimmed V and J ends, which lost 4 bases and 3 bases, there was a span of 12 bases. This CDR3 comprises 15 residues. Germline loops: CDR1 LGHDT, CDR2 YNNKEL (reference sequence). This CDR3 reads CASSPTNRYTGELFF. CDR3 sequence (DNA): TGTGCCAGCAGCCCAACTAACCGATACACCGGGGAGCTGTTTTTT.

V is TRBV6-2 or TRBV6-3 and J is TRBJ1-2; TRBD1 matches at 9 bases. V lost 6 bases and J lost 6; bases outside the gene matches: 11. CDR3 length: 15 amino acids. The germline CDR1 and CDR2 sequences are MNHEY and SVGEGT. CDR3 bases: TGTGCCAGCAGCACCGGGACAGGGTTTCTTGATGGCTACACCTTC. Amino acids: CASSTGTGFLDGYTF.

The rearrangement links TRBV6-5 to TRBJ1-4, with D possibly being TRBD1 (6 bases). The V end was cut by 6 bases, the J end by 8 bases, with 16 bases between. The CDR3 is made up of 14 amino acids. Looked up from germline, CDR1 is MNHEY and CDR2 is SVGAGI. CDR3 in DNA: TGTGCCAGCAGCCCGGACAGTTGGGCGGAAAAACTGTTTTTT. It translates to CASSPDSWAEKLFF.